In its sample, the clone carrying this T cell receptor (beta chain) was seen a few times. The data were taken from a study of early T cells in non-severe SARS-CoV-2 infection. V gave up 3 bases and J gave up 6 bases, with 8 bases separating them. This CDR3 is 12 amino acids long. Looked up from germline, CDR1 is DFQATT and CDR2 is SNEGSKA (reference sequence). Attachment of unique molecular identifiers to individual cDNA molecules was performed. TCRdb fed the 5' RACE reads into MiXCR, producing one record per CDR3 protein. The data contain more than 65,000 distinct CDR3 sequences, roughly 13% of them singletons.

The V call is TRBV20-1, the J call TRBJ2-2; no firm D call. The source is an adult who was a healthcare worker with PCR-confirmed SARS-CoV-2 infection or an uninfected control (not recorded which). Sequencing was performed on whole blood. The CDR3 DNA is TGCAGTGCTAGGGACGCTGCCGGGGAGCTGTTTTTT. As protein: CSARDAAGELFF.